Listed here is a single TCR beta chain. The entry originates in a study of blood T cells in healthy people across ages. With 6 bases removed from V and 8 bases from J, the gap between germline ends came to 16 bases. This CDR3 spans 13 amino acids. A second PCR of roughly 7 to 11 cycles used a sample-barcoded 5' primer and a J-beta primer mix. Via MiXCR, TCRdb re-called the 5' RACE reads, giving one row per CDR3 protein. The sample has 1.5 million to 2 million distinct CDR3 sequences, around half seen once. The material sequenced was blood. The source of this sequence is a woman between 40 and 50 years old in good health. The rearrangement joins TRBV12-3 or TRBV12-4 to TRBJ1-2, with D possibly TRBD1 on 6 matching bases. CDR3 nucleotide sequence: TGTGCCAGCAGGAAAACAGGGTCCCACGGCTACACCTTC. Residues: CASRKTGSHGYTF.